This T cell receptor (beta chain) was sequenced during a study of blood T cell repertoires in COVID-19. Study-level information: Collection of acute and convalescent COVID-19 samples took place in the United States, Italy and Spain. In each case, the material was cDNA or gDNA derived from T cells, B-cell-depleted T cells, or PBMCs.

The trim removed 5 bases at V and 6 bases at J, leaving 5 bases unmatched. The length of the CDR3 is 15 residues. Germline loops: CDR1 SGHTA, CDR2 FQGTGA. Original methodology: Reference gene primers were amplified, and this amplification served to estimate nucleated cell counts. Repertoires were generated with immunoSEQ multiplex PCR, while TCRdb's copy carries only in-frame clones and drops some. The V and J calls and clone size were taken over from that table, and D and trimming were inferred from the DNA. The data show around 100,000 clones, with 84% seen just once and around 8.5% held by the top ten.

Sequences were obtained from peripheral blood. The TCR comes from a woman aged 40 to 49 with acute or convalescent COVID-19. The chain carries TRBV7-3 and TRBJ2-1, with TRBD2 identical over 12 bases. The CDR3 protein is CASSLTSGGVNEQFF. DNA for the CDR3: TGTGCCAGCAGCCTGACTAGCGGGGGTGTCAATGAGCAGTTCTTC.